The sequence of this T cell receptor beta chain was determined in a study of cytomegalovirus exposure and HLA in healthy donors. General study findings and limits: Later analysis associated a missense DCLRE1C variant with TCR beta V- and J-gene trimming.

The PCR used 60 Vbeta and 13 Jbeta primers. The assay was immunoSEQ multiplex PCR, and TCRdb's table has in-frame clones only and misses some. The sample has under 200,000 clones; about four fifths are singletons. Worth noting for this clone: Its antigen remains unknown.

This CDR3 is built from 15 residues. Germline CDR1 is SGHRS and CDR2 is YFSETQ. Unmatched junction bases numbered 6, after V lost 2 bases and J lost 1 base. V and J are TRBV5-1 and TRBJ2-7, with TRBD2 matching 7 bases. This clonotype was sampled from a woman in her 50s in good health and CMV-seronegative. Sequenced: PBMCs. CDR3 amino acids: CASSLSGEGSYEQYF. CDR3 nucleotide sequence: TGCGCCAGCAGCTTAAGTGGGGAGGGATCCTACGAGCAGTACTTC.